These 9 T cell receptor beta chains share one sample of origin, sequenced in a study of T cell clonotyping in hematopoietic cell transplantation. Only in-frame clones appear in the TCRdb table, and some are missing; sequencing was by immunoSEQ multiplex PCR. Among 17,000 or so clones listed, about 71% were seen once. Specimen: peripheral blood mononuclear cells. Receptors were obtained from a woman aged 60-75 years in good health. Some clones in this sample may be carry-over from other donors' samples.

This rearrangement joins TRBV6-1 to TRBJ1-1; TRBD1 aligns across 11 bases. From germline, CDR1 is MNHNS and CDR2 SASEGT. This CDR3 has 14 residues. Trimming cost V 7 bases and J 10 bases; bases outside gene matches: 11. CDR3 bases: TGTGCCAGCACTTTGGACAGGGGGCGGGGGCGAGCTTTCTTT. As protein: CASTLDRGRGRAFF.

V usage is TRBV4-3 and J usage is TRBJ1-1; 8 bases are a match to TRBD1. The CDR3 extends over 20 amino acids. Germline V gene sequence: CDR1 LGHNA, CDR2 YSLEER. Trimming at V came to 1 base and at J to 0 bases, leaving 16 bases not matched to a gene. The CDR3 bases are TGCGCCAGCAGCCAAGTGACGACAGGGGAGTGGGGCGAGATGAACACTGAAGCTTTCTTT. Translated, it gives CASSQVTTGEWGEMNTEAFF.

Details on this clone: This could be a read error, since a much larger clone is one nucleotide away. J is TRBJ2-7 and V is TRBV4-1, with 7 positions matching TRBD1. Per germline, CDR1 MGHRA and CDR2 YSYEKL. CDR3 length equals 16 residues. The CDR3 spells CACSQGDSPFSYEQYF. The CDR3 DNA sequence: TGCGCCTGCAGCCAAGGGGACAGTCCTTTTTCCTACGAGCAGTACTTC.

The table lists this clone with a few counts. The DNA of the CDR3 is TGTGCCTGGAGTACAGGGCTTGACACCGGGGAGCTGTTTTTT. Its protein is CAWSTGLDTGELFF. The rearrangement joins TRBV30 to TRBJ2-2; TRBD1 might be the D (6 bases). Germline CDR1 reads GTSNPN; CDR2 reads SVGIG (reference sequence). Deletions cut 2 bases from V and 3 bases from J, with 10 bases between. The CDR3 has 14 residues.

Only one count was recorded for this clone. The J gene is TRBJ2-1, the V gene TRBV6-6; D unresolved. Germline CDR1 reads MNHNY; CDR2 reads SVGAGI (reference sequence). This CDR3 is built from 11 residues. V lost 2 bases to trimming and J lost 7 bases, with 3 bases between them. The CDR3 DNA is TGTGCCAGCAGTTACAAGAATGAGCAGTTCTTC. Its translation: CASSYKNEQFF.

The CDR3 nucleotides read TGTGCCAGCAGTAGCTGGGGACAAGGCTCTAATTCACCCCTCCACTTT. Amino acids: CASSSWGQGSNSPLHF. V gene TRBV2 combines with J gene TRBJ1-6; D might be TRBD1 (6 bases). The CDR3 has 16 amino acids. Germline V gene lookup returns CDR1 SNHLY and CDR2 FYNNEI. V was clipped by 5 bases and J by 6 bases, with 17 bases between them.

This clone showed up just once. The genes are TRBV5-4 and TRBJ2-2; a possible D gene is TRBD1 (7 bases). CDR1 is SGHNT and CDR2 is YYREEE in the germline V gene (reference sequence). This CDR3 contains 15 residues. V was pared by 4 bases and J by 4 bases, with 14 bases between. CDR3 sequence reads: CASSPGGTVTGELFF. The CDR3 DNA follows: TGTGCCAGCAGCCCGGGCGGGACAGTCACCGGGGAGCTGTTTTTT.

J is TRBJ1-1 and V is TRBV28; D call uncertain. V shed 10 bases and J shed 5 bases, with 17 bases lying between them. This CDR3 has 13 amino acids. The germline V gene encodes CDR1 MDHEN and CDR2 SYDVKM. This chain's CDR3 is CATLVGERTEAFF. The DNA for the CDR3 is TGTGCCACACTGGTCGGGGAGAGGACTGAAGCTTTCTTT.

This sequence joins TRBV30 and TRBJ2-7, with D tentatively TRBD2 (6 bases). The CDR3 has 14 residues. With 3 bases removed from V and 0 bases from J, the gap between germline ends came to 12 bases. Germline assignment: CDR1 GTSNPN and CDR2 SVGIG (reference sequence). CDR3 DNA sequence: TGTGCCTGGAGCCATGGAGGGAGCTCCTACGAGCAGTACTTC. Encoded protein: CAWSHGGSSYEQYF.